This T cell receptor (beta chain) was sequenced in a study of T cells in Graves' hyperthyroidism and ophthalmopathy. Across the study: Any treatment followed the collection of peripheral blood at initial diagnosis.

Trimming cost V 5 bases and J 5 bases; bases outside gene matches: 11. CDR3 length equals 15 residues. Germline V gene data show CDR1 as MNHNS and CDR2 as SASEGT. The source of the PBMCs was about 10 ml of fresh peripheral blood. Amplification yielded TCR beta CDR3 regions, with RNA transcripts as the source. When the TCR CDR3 underwent first-round RT-PCR, the HTBI primer set was used. TCRdb fed the multiplex PCR reads into MiXCR, producing one record per CDR3 protein. The sample has over 300,000 distinct CDR3 sequences, around 13% seen once. Study-level points and caveats: The majority of expanded thyroid clonotypes above 0.001 also appeared in blood. Onset of ophthalmopathy came a median around 7.1 months after the model predicted it.

As for this clonotype: Its antigen is currently unknown.

The sequence came from a woman in her forties with Graves' ophthalmopathy. This chain links TRBV6-1 with TRBJ2-5; 7 nucleotides agree with TRBD1. The source material was blood. DNA of the CDR3: TGTGCCAGCAGTCGACGAAAGGGGGCGTGGGAGACCCAGTACTTC. Amino acids: CASSRRKGAWETQYF.